These 20 T cell receptor beta chains came from one sample sequenced in a study of CD8 T cells in Susac syndrome. Reverse transcription of roughly 0.5 to 1 ug RNA was carried out with random hexamers. TCRdb independently ran MiXCR on the immunoSEQ multiplex PCR reads; one entry per CDR3 protein. The data show 180,000 or so distinct CDR3 sequences, about 95% seen once. The source material was CD4+ T cells from PBMCs. These receptors originate from a human donor with multiple sclerosis.

This sequence joins TRBV7-2 and TRBJ2-1; 9 bases agree with TRBD2. Germline loops: CDR1 SGHTA, CDR2 FQGNSA. The trim removed 2 bases at V and 8 bases at J, leaving 16 bases unmatched. CDR3 length: 18 amino acids. The CDR3 reads CASSLSKGLAGSRYEQFF. DNA for the CDR3: TGTGCCAGCAGCTTATCCAAAGGGCTAGCGGGGAGTCGGTATGAGCAGTTCTTC.

The chain uses TRBV12-3 or TRBV12-4 and TRBJ2-5; TRBD2 matches 7 bases. The V segment lost 8 bases and the J segment 3 bases; nucleotides outside the gene matches: 9. The CDR3 covers 14 residues. CDR3: CASLRGREEETQYF. CDR3 DNA sequence: TGTGCCAGCTTACGGGGGAGGGAAGAAGAGACCCAGTACTTC.

This chain connects TRBV4-2 to TRBJ1-2, with a weak D call TRBD1 (6 bases). This CDR3 is built from 14 residues. The germline V and J ends were trimmed by 0 bases and 4 bases, with 9 bases remaining between them. Germline V CDR1 and CDR2: LGHNA, YNFKEQ. The DNA of the CDR3 is TGTGCCAGCAGCCAAGACGAAGGGGGCTATGGCTACACCTTC. Its protein product is CASSQDEGGYGYTF.

This chain uses TRBV7-2 with TRBJ2-2, with 14 nucleotides matching TRBD2. The CDR3 runs 18 residues. The junction had 10 bases not matched to a gene; V was cut back by 4 bases and J by 6 bases. Germline CDR1 SGHTA, CDR2 FQGNSA. The CDR3 DNA sequence: TGTGCCAGCAGCTCACCGGGACTAGCGGGGGACGGGGCCGGGGAGCTGTTTTTT. Translated, it gives CASSSPGLAGDGAGELFF.

The V and J genes are TRBV29-1 and TRBJ2-7; D call uncertain. There are 13 residues in the CDR3. Germline assignment: CDR1 SQVTM and CDR2 ANQGSEA. Trimming removed 7 bases at V and 6 bases at J, with 19 bases between. The CDR3 DNA reads TGCAGCGCCTCGGTCCCTTCCCTAACCGAGCAGTACTTC. It translates to CSASVPSLTEQYF.

The gene calls are TRBV12-3 or TRBV12-4 and TRBJ1-1, with D possibly being TRBD1 (6 bases). The CDR3 is 13 residues long. Between the trimmed V and J ends, which lost 11 bases and 1 base, there was a span of 14 bases. The CDR3 bases are TGTGCCCTGGGGGGCCGGGAGAACACTGAAGCTTTCTTT. This sequence encodes CALGGRENTEAFF.

This chain uses TRBV24-1 with TRBJ1-1; D gene uncertain. The CDR3 is 13 amino acids. CDR1 is KGHDR, CDR2 SFDVKD, per germline. V lost 5 bases and J lost 3, with 9 bases in between. CDR3 loop: CATSGGSYTEAFF. In nucleotides, the CDR3 is TGTGCCACCAGTGGCGGTTCGTACACTGAAGCTTTCTTT.

The chain joins TRBV25-1 to TRBJ2-2, with 8 bases matching TRBD2. Germline V gene sequence: CDR1 MGHDK, CDR2 SYGVNS. The CDR3 runs 15 residues. V was pared by 5 bases and J by 4 bases, with 6 bases of the junction left unmatched. In DNA form, the CDR3 reads TGTGCCAGCAGTCCCGGCGGGAGGAGCACCGGGGAGCTGTTTTTT. Translated: CASSPGGRSTGELFF.

The chain carries TRBV30 and TRBJ1-2; 7 positions match TRBD1. The CDR3 runs to 13 residues. V was clipped by 5 bases and J by 5 bases; unmatched bases: 8. The germline gives CDR1 GTSNPN, CDR2 SVGIG (reference sequence). CDR3 sequence: CAWVGDSVYGYTF. The CDR3 DNA reads TGTGCCTGGGTCGGGGACAGCGTATATGGCTACACCTTC.

This rearrangement joins TRBV3-1 to TRBJ1-5; a weak D match, TRBD1 (6 bases). The germline gives CDR1 LGHDT, CDR2 YNNKEL (reference sequence). CDR3 length: 16 amino acids. V was trimmed by 1 base and J by 0 bases, leaving 10 bases between them. The CDR3 protein is CASSQGTVTSNQPQHF. The CDR3 DNA reads TGTGCCAGCAGCCAAGGGACAGTGACTAGCAATCAGCCCCAGCATTTT.

The chain joins TRBV20-1 to TRBJ1-1, with D unclear. Germline CDR1 is DFQATT and CDR2 is SNEGSKA (reference sequence). V lost 5 bases and J lost 6, with 10 bases in between. CDR3 length: 11 residues. The CDR3 protein is CSARAVAEAFF. The CDR3 coding sequence is TGCAGTGCTCGGGCGGTCGCTGAAGCTTTCTTT.

V gene TRBV6-5 combines with J gene TRBJ2-1; TRBD1 matches at 8 bases. The CDR3 extends over 13 amino acids. V lost 9 bases, J lost 4 bases, and 5 bases stayed unmatched. Looked up from germline, CDR1 is MNHEY and CDR2 is SVGAGI. Here the CDR3 reads CASSGTGYNEQFF. The CDR3 DNA reads TGTGCCAGTTCGGGGACAGGTTACAATGAGCAGTTCTTC.

This chain uses TRBV9 with TRBJ2-4; perhaps TRBD2 as D (6 bases). Germline lookup yields CDR1 SGDLS and CDR2 YYNGEE. Trimming took 2 bases from V and 8 from J, leaving 14 bases between them. The CDR3 consists of 14 residues. In DNA form, the CDR3 reads TGTGCCAGCAGCGTCCTAGCGCAAGGGGACATTCAGTACTTC. Residues: CASSVLAQGDIQYF.

The gene calls are TRBV30 and TRBJ1-5; D remains unclear. Germline V CDR1 and CDR2: GTSNPN, SVGIG (reference sequence). Trimming removed 2 bases from V and 5 bases from J, with 10 bases in between. The CDR3 totals 13 residues. For the CDR3, the DNA is TGTGCCTGGAGTTCCCTATTGGATCAGCCCCAGCATTTT. It encodes CAWSSLLDQPQHF.

This chain links TRBV3-1 with TRBJ2-1; D ambiguous. CDR3 size: 15 residues. V gave up 4 bases and J gave up 0 bases, with 10 bases separating them. Germline V gene data show CDR1 as LGHDT and CDR2 as YNNKEL (reference sequence). The CDR3 nucleotides read TGTGCCAGCAGCCCGAGGAGTGGCTCCTACAATGAGCAGTTCTTC. Translated: CASSPRSGSYNEQFF.

This chain uses TRBV9 with TRBJ2-2, with D tentatively TRBD2 (5 bases). The V gene lost 2 bases and the J gene lost 2 bases, with 10 bases spanning the gap. Germline V gene lookup returns CDR1 SGDLS and CDR2 YYNGEE. The CDR3 length is 15 residues. CDR3 sequence reads: CASSVPDLNTGELFF. In nucleotides, the CDR3 is TGTGCCAGCAGCGTCCCGGACTTAAACACCGGGGAGCTGTTTTTT.

The rearrangement joins TRBV19 to TRBJ2-1; 11 bases agree with TRBD1. The CDR3 extends over 15 amino acids. Per germline, CDR1 LNHDA and CDR2 SQIVND (reference sequence). With V trimmed by 6 bases and J by 9 bases, 10 bases remained unmatched. CDR3 in DNA: TGTGCCAGTAGGGACCCGGGACAGGGGGTTGTTGAGCAGTTCTTC. Residues: CASRDPGQGVVEQFF.

The chain combines TRBV6-2 or TRBV6-3 with TRBJ2-7, with D unresolved. The CDR3 contains 12 residues. Germline CDR1 reads MNHEY; CDR2 reads SVGEGT. The V end lost 8 bases, the J end lost 3 bases, and 11 bases lay between the germline ends. CDR3 sequence: CASGDSYYEQYF. CDR3 nucleotide sequence: TGTGCCAGCGGCGACTCCTACTACGAGCAGTACTTC.

This chain joins TRBV20-1 and TRBJ2-2; D is perhaps TRBD2 (5 bases). Trimming pared 1 base from V and 1 base from J, leaving 10 bases between. The germline gives CDR1 DFQATT, CDR2 SNEGSKA (reference sequence). CDR3 length: 15 residues. CDR3 protein: CSARVPRGNTGELFF. The DNA for the CDR3 is TGCAGTGCTAGAGTCCCCCGGGGGAACACCGGGGAGCTGTTTTTT.

The chain employs TRBV19 and TRBJ1-1; no reliable D call. Trimming took 1 base from V and 5 from J, leaving 14 bases between them. CDR1 and CDR2 from the germline V gene are LNHDA and SQIVND (reference sequence). This CDR3 spans 15 amino acids. The CDR3 DNA reads as TGTGCCAGTAGTATAGCGGGTTGGGCGGGGACTGAAGCTTTCTTT. This codes for CASSIAGWAGTEAFF.